This T cell receptor beta chain was sequenced for a study of blood T cells in healthy people across ages. The germline gives CDR1 SNHLY, CDR2 FYNNEI. There are 15 residues in the CDR3. V lost 8 bases to trimming and J lost 6 bases; unmatched junction nucleotides: 7. Together with a sample-barcoded 5' primer, a J-beta primer mix was included in a second PCR lasting roughly 7 to 11 cycles. One entry per CDR3 protein results from TCRdb running MiXCR on the 5' RACE reads. This table has over a million distinct CDR3 sequences, roughly two fifths appearing once. Regarding the study as a whole: Diversity estimated from one million T cells was considered an underestimate. Because sorting was not performed, PBMCs prevented conclusive naive versus antigen-experienced comparison. While age rose, TCR beta diversity per million T cells dropped in a roughly linear way.

Ranging in age from about 6 to 100, the donors were healthy Caucasian individuals from Russia. This clonotype was seen a handful of times. Its specificity is unknown. The rearrangement joins TRBV2 to TRBJ2-1; TRBD2 matches 13 bases. Sequenced material: blood. This TCR was sampled from a woman between 18 and 30 years old in good health. The CDR3 loop reads CASYLGTSGTNEQFF. CDR3 DNA sequence: TGTGCCAGCTACCTCGGGACTAGCGGGACCAATGAGCAGTTCTTC.